Sequencing of this TCR beta chain was carried out in a study of CD8 T cells in Susac syndrome. Germline V gene lookup returns CDR1 SGHTA and CDR2 FQGNSA. Trimming took 1 base from V and 9 from J; bases not matched to a gene: 10. This CDR3 comprises 15 residues. The sequenced target, TCR beta, came from blood CD8+ and CD4+ T cells. Controls were age- and sex-matched healthy donors. While CD8+ and CD4+ T cells were isolated negatively, TEMRA cells were enriched by FACS. When the RNA was reverse transcribed, random hexamers were used with an input of about 0.5 to 1 ug. The authors amplified TCR beta CDR3 across 54 Vbeta and 13 Jbeta using immunoSEQ multiplex PCR. TCRdb passed the immunoSEQ multiplex PCR reads through MiXCR, listing each CDR3 protein once. Here the sample spans 100,000 to 150,000 distinct CDR3 sequences, about 94% being singletons.

The sequence came from a human donor in good health. This sequence joins TRBV7-2 and TRBJ2-3, with 7 bases identical to TRBD2. Sequencing input: CD4+ T cells from PBMCs. CDR3 loop: CASSLDGATGRTQYF. CDR3 nucleotide sequence: TGTGCCAGCAGCTTAGATGGCGCGACCGGGAGGACGCAGTATTTT.